The 8 T cell receptor beta chains below come from one sample, sequenced in a study of T-cell memory formation after mild COVID-19. TCRdb independently ran MiXCR on the 5' RACE reads; one entry per CDR3 protein. Among about 410,000 distinct CDR3 sequences listed, less than 25% were seen once. The source material was PBMCs or a T cell subset sorted from them (not recorded which). These receptors all stem from an adult woman who had mild COVID-19 (a few samples of this study predate the infection). Cell type and time point are not known.

The chain is built from TRBV21-1 and TRBJ2-3; no check of the table's D call, TRBD1, against the DNA was made. TRBV21-1 is tagged as a pseudogene. The CDR3 spans 18 residues. DNA of the CDR3: TGTGCCAGCAGCAAAGTACGAGCACAGCCGCCTGACACAGATACGCAGTATTTT. Translation: CASSKVRAQPPDTDTQYF.

This chain joins TRBV14 and TRBJ2-2, with unresolved D. The CDR3 length is 14 residues. Germline V lookup: CDR1 SGHDN, CDR2 FVKESK. V lost 3 bases and J lost 1, with 6 bases in between. In DNA form, the CDR3 reads TGTGCCAGCAGCCACCTCCAGAACACCGGGGAGCTGTTTTTT. Residues: CASSHLQNTGELFF.

This clonotype was counted only a few times. The chain joins TRBV29-1 to TRBJ2-1; 7 positions agree with TRBD2. V dropped 3 bases and J dropped 7; count of bases not matched to a gene: 9. Germline V gene sequence: CDR1 SQVTM, CDR2 ANQGSEA. The CDR3 extends over 14 amino acids. CDR3 region: CSVEERGRENEQFF. CDR3 nucleotides: TGCAGCGTTGAGGAGCGGGGTAGAGAAAATGAGCAGTTCTTC.

This clonotype was recorded at least ten times. The chain couples TRBV2 to TRBJ2-1; D uncertain. CDR1 SNHLY and CDR2 FYNNEI come from the germline V gene. This CDR3 is built from 10 residues. The V and J ends lost 8 bases and 5 bases respectively, with 4 bases between them. DNA of the CDR3: TGTGCCAGCGCGGACAATGAGCAGTTCTTC. Protein sequence: CASADNEQFF.

The table lists this clonotype with a few counts. This chain connects TRBV9 to TRBJ2-2; D assignment may be TRBD1 or TRBD2 (5 bases each). The germline V and J ends were trimmed by 6 bases and 3 bases, with 21 bases remaining between them. There are 17 residues in the CDR3. Germline V gene data show CDR1 as SGDLS and CDR2 as YYNGEE. CDR3 sequence: CASTPSGQPRDTGELFF. In nucleotides, the CDR3 is TGTGCCAGCACACCCTCGGGGCAGCCCCGGGACACCGGGGAGCTGTTTTTT.

This clonotype was counted a few times. Lacking the conserved final phenylalanine or tryptophan, this CDR3 likely reflects a read error. The rearrangement joins TRBV27 to TRBJ2-5; 7 bases align to TRBD1. Trimming cost V 5 bases and J 3 bases; bases outside gene matches: 6. The germline V gene encodes CDR1 MNHEY and CDR2 SMNVEV (reference sequence). The CDR3 spans 14 residues. The CDR3 nucleotides are TGTGCCAGCAGTAAGCTCGACAGGGAAGAGACCCAGTACTTA. Protein product: CASSKLDREETQYL.

This clonotype has only a few counts. The chain joins TRBV12-3 or TRBV12-4 to TRBJ1-2; D gene unclear. CDR3 length: 13 amino acids. V lost 6 bases, J lost 7 bases, and 15 bases lay in between. CDR3 bases: TGTGCCAGCAGAGGAGGAGGAGTCGGTGGCTACACCTTC. Protein: CASRGGGVGGYTF.

The rearrangement joins TRBV4-1 to TRBJ2-7, with D perhaps being TRBD1 or TRBD2 (5 bases each). Trimming stripped 4 bases from V and 5 bases from J, with 27 bases between. CDR1 and CDR2 from the germline V gene are MGHRA and YSYEKL. CDR3 size: 18 residues. CDR3 sequence: CASSPKGTGAIGVHEQYF. Here the CDR3 DNA reads TGCGCCAGCAGCCCCAAAGGGACCGGGGCGATAGGAGTTCACGAGCAGTACTTC.